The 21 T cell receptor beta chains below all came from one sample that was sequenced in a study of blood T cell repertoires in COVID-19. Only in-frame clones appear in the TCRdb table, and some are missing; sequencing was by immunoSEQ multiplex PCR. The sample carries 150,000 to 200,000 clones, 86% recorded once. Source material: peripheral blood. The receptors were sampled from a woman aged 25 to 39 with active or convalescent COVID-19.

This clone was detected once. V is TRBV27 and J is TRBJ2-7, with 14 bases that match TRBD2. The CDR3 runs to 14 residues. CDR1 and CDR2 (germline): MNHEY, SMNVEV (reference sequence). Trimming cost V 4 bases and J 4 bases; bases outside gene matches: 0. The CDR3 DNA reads TGTGCCAGCAGTTGGACTAGCGGGAGGTACGAGCAGTACTTC. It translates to CASSWTSGRYEQYF.

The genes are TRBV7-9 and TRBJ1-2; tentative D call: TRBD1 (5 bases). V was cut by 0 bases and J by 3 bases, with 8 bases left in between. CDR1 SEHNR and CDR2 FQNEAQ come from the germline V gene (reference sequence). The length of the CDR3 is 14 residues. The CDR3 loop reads CASSLAGADYGYTF. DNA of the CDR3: TGTGCCAGCAGCTTAGCAGGGGCGGACTATGGCTACACCTTC.

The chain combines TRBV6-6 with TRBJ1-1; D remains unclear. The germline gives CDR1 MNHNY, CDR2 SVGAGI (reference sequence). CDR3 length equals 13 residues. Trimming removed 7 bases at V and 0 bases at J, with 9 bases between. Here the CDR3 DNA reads TGTGCCAGCACTCCGAGGGTGAACACTGAAGCTTTCTTT. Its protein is CASTPRVNTEAFF.

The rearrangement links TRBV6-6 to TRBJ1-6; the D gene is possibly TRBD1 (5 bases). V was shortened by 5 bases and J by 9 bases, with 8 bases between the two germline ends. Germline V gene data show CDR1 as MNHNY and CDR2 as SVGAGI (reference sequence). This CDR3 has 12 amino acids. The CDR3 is CASSDQGSPLHF. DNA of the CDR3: TGTGCCAGCAGTGATCAGGGTTCACCCCTCCACTTT.

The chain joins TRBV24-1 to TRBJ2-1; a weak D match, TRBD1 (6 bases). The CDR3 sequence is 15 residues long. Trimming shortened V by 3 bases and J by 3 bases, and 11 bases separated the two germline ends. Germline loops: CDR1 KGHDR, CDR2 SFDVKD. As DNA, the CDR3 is TGTGCCACCAGTGATCCCTCGGACAGCTACAATGAGCAGTTCTTC. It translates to CATSDPSDSYNEQFF.

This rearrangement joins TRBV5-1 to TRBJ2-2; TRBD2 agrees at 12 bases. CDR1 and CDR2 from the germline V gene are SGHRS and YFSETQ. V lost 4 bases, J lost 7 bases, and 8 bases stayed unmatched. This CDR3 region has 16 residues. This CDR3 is CASSPGLAGLVGELFF. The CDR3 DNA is TGCGCCAGCAGCCCAGGACTAGCGGGGTTGGTCGGGGAGCTGTTTTTT.

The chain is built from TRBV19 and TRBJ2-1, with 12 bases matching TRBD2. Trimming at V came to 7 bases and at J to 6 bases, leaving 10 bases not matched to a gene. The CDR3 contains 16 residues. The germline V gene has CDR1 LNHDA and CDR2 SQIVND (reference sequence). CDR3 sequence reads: CASTPTLAGGFNEQFF. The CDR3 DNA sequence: TGTGCCAGTACTCCTACCCTAGCGGGGGGGTTCAATGAGCAGTTCTTC.

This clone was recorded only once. CDR3 nucleotides: TGTGCCAGCAGGGTATCGGGCACCATATATTTT. It yields the protein CASRVSGTIYF. V usage is TRBV6-4 and J usage is TRBJ1-3, with D unresolved. Trimming removed 6 bases at V and 9 bases at J, with 9 bases between. The germline V gene encodes CDR1 MRHNA and CDR2 SNTAGT. The CDR3 contains 11 residues.

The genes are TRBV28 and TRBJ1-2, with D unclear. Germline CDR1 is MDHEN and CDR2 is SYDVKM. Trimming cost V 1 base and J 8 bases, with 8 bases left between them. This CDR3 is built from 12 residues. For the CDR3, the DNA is TGTGCCAGCAGTTTATTACAGATGGGCTACACCTTC. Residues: CASSLLQMGYTF.

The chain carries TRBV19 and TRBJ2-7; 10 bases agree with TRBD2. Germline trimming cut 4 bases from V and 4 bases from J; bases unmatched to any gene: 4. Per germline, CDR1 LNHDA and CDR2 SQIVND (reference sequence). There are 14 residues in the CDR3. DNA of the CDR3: TGTGCCAGTAGTAGGCTAGCGGGAGATTACGAGCAGTACTTC. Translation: CASSRLAGDYEQYF. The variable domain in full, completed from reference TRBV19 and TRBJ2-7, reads DGGITQSPKYLFRKEGQNVTLSCEQNLNHDAMYWYRQDPGQGLRLIYYSQIVNDFQKGDIAEGYSVSREKKESFPLTVTSAQKNPTAFYLCASSRLAGDYEQYFGPGTRLTVT.

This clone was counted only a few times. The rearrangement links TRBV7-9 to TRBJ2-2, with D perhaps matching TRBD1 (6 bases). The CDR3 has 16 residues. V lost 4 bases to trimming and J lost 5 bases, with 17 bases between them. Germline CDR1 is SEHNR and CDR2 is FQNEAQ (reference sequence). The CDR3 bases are TGTGCCAGCAGCTCCCTACGTGGACAGACGACCGGGGAGCTGTTTTTT. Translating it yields CASSSLRGQTTGELFF.

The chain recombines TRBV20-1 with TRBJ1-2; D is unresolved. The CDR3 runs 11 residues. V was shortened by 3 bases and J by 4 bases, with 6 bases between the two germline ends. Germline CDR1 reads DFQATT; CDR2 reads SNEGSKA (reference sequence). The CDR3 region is CSASGPYGYTF. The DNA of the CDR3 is TGCAGTGCTAGCGGTCCCTATGGCTACACCTTC.

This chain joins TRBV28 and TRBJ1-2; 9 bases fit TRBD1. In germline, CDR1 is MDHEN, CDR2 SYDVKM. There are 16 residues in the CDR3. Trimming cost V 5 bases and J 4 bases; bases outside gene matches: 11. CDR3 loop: CASSGRTGEAPYGYTF. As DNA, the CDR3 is TGTGCCAGCAGTGGACGGACAGGGGAGGCCCCCTATGGCTACACCTTC.

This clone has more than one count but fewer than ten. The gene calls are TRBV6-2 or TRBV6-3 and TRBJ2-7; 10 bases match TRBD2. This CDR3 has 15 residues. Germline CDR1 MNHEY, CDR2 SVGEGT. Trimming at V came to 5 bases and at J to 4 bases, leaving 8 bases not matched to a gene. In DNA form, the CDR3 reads TGTGCCAGCAGTCTCAGCGGGAGGGCAGGTTACGAGCAGTACTTC. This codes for CASSLSGRAGYEQYF.

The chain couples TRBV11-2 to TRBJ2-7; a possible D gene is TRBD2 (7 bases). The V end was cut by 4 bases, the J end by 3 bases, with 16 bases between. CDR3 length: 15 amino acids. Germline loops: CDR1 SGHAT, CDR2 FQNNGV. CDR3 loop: CASSSAEGGLYEQYF. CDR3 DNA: TGTGCCAGCAGCTCCGCCGAGGGGGGGCTCTACGAGCAGTACTTC.

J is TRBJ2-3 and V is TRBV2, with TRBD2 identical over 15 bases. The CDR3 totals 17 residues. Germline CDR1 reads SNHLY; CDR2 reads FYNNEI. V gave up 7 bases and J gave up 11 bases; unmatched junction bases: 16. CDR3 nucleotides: TGTGCCAGCACCCAAACTGGACTAGCGGGAGGGGGCCGTGAGCAGTATTTT. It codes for CASTQTGLAGGGREQYF.

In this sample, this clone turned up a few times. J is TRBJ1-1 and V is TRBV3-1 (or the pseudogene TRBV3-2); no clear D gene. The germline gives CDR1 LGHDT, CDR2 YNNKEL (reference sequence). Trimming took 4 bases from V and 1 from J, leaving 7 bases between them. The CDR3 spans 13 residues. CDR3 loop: CASSPPGNTEAFF. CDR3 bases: TGTGCCAGCAGCCCCCCGGGGAACACTGAAGCTTTCTTT.

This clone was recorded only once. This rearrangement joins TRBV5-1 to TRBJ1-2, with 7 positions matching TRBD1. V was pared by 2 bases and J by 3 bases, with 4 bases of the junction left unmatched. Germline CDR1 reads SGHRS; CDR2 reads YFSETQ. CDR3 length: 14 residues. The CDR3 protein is CASSLAGTDYGYTF. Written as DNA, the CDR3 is TGCGCCAGCAGCTTAGCCGGGACAGACTATGGCTACACCTTC.

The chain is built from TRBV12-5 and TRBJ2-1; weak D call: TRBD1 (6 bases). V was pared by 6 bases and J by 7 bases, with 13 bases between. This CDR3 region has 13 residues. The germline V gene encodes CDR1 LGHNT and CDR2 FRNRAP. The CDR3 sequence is CASGYTGKNEQFF. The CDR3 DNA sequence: TGTGCTAGTGGCTATACAGGGAAAAATGAGCAGTTCTTC.

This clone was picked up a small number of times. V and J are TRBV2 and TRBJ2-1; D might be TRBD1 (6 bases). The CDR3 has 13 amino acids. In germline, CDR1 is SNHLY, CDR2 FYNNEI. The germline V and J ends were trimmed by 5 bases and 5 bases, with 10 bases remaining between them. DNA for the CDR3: TGTGCCAGCAGTCAGGACAGAGACAATGAGCAGTTCTTC. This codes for CASSQDRDNEQFF. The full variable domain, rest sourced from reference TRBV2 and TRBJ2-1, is EPEVTQTPSHQVTQMGQEVILRCVPISNHLYFYWYRQILGQKVEFLVSFYNNEISEKSEIFDDQFSVERPDGSNFTLKIRSTKLEDSAMYFCASSQDRDNEQFFGPGTRLTVL.

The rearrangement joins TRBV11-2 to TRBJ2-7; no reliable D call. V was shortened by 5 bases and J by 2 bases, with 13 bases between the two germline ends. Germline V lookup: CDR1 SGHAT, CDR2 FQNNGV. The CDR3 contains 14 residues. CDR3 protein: CASSPIRAPYEQYF. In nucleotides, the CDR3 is TGTGCCAGCAGCCCGATCCGAGCCCCCTACGAGCAGTACTTC.